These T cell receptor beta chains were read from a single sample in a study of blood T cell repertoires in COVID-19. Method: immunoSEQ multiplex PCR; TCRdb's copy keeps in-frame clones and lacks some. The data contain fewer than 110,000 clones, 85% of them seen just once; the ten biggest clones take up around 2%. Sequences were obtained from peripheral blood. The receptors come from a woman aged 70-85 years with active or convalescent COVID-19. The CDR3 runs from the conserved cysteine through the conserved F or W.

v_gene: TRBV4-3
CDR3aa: CASSQDRERGAQFF

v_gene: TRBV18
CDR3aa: CASSQQGARQPQHF

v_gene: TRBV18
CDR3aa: CASSPPGLAGSTDTQYF

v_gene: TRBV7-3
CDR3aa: CASSLRAGTPQFF

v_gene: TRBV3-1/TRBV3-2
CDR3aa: CASSQGQGLGTDIQYF

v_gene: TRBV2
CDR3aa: CASSAETYGYTF

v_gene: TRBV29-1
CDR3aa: CSARDPNEKLFF

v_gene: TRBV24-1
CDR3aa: CATSDSSGGWYEQYF

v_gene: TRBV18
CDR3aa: CASSPGQSSYEQYF

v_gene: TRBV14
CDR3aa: CASSQASIAGYTQYF

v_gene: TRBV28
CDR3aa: CASSFGERGYTF

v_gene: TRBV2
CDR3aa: CASSGGQGARTGYTF

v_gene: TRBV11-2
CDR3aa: CASSSDREDEQFF

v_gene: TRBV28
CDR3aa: CASSLGETQYF

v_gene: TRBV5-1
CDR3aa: CASSLGGGTDTQYF

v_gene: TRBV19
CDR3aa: CASRGGLAGYQETQYF

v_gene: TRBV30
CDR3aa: CAWSLTGVGQPQHF

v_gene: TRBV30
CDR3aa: CAWSVGRGDTQYF

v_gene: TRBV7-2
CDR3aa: CASSPQGFGETQYF

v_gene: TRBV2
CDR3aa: CASSGQVGYEQYF

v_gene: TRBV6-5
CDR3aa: CASSNRASSYGYTF

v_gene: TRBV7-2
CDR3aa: CASSLVGTSGSGGEQFF

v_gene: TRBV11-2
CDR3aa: CASSPKGGITEAFF

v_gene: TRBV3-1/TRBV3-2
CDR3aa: CASSLKPGTGNYGYTF

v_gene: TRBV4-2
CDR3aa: CASSQAGTSGGETQYF

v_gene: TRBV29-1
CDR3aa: CSVATGSYEQYF

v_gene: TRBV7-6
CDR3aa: CASSLALAGSSTDTQYF

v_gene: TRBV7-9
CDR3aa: CASSSTEGGETQYF

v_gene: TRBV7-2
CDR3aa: CASSFDLRGIDTQYF

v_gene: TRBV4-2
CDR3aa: CASSQATGGTEAFF

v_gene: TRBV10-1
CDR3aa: CASSEGQGDTEAFF

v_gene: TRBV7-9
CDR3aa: CASSPGTVWETQYF

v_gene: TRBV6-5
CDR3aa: CASSYSRDTYEQYF

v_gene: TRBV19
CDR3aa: CASSQTSATGEQYF

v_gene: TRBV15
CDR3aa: CATSRGDRGTVKAFF

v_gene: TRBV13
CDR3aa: CASSFGQGSEQYF